Shown below are 29 T cell receptor beta chains from a single sample sequenced in a study of patients and donors after allogeneic stem cell transplantation. TCRdb redid the calling of the RT-PCR reads with MiXCR, one entry per CDR3 protein. The data contain around 7,600 distinct CDR3 sequences, roughly 11% of them seen just once; the ten biggest clones take up around half. The sequencing sample was made of blood, either unsorted or a sorted T cell fraction (not recorded which). These receptors were obtained from a human donor who was either an allogeneic HSCT recipient or a stem cell or donor lymphocyte infusion donor (not recorded which). It is not recorded whose cells these are; they may come from a transplant donor.

This clonotype was seen more than once but under ten times. This chain connects TRBV24-1 to TRBJ2-3; maybe TRBD1 (5 bases). The CDR3 is 15 residues long. In germline, CDR1 is KGHDR, CDR2 SFDVKD. Trimming removed 2 bases at V and 0 bases at J, with 8 bases between. This chain's CDR3 is CATSDSQDSTDTQYF. The CDR3 DNA follows: TGTGCCACCAGTGATTCACAGGACAGCACAGATACGCAGTATTTT.

This clonotype showed up many times. V usage is TRBV5-1 and J usage is TRBJ1-2, with 7 bases that match TRBD1. J was trimmed by 2 bases and V by 4 bases; bases with no gene match: 2. CDR1 and CDR2 (germline): SGHRS, YFSETQ. This CDR3 spans 13 amino acids. CDR3 coding DNA: TGCGCCAGCAGCCTGGGACAGAACTATGGCTACACCTTC. Its protein is CASSLGQNYGYTF. Full variable domain (missing parts from reference TRBV5-1 and TRBJ1-2): KAGVTQTPRYLIKTRGQQVTLSCSPISGHRSVSWYQQTPGQGLQFLFEYFSETQRNKGNFPGRFSGRQFSNSRSEMNVSTLELGDSALYLCASSLGQNYGYTFGSGTRLTVV.

This clonotype occurred many times. The rearrangement joins TRBV12-3 or TRBV12-4 to TRBJ2-2; TRBD1 is a possible D gene (6 bases). The V and J ends lost 6 bases and 1 base respectively, with 9 bases between them. There are 14 residues in the CDR3. CDR3 bases: TGTGCCAGCAGGGCGGACAGGAACACCGGGGAGCTGTTTTTT. Protein: CASRADRNTGELFF.

This clonotype was recorded many times. The rearrangement joins TRBV9 to TRBJ2-5, with 7 bases aligning to TRBD1. The junction had 10 bases not matched to a gene; V was cut back by 0 bases and J by 2 bases. This CDR3 is 17 amino acids long. The germline CDR1 and CDR2 sequences are SGDLS and YYNGEE. The chain's CDR3 is CASSVGVKGDSQETQYF. The CDR3 DNA follows: TGTGCCAGCAGCGTAGGAGTAAAGGGGGACAGTCAAGAGACCCAGTACTTC.

This clonotype was seen more than once but under ten times. The J gene is TRBJ2-3, the V gene TRBV5-1, with unresolved D. CDR1 and CDR2 from the germline V gene are SGHRS and YFSETQ. The CDR3 has 15 amino acids. Between the trimmed V and J ends, which lost 0 bases and 2 bases, there was a span of 10 bases. The CDR3 DNA follows: TGCGCCAGCAGCTTGGAATCGGTGGACACAGATACGCAGTATTTT. It specifies CASSLESVDTDTQYF.

This clonotype came up many times. V usage is TRBV28 and J usage is TRBJ1-5; 8 positions match TRBD1. This CDR3 comprises 15 residues. Germline CDR1 and CDR2: MDHEN and SYDVKM. Trimming took 6 bases from V and 6 from J; bases not matched to a gene: 10. This chain's CDR3 is CASRGQDLGTQPQHF. The CDR3 region has the DNA TGTGCCAGCAGGGGACAGGACCTTGGCACTCAGCCCCAGCATTTT. The complete variable domain, with remaining parts taken from reference TRBV28 and TRBJ1-5, reads DVKVTQSSRYLVKRTGEKVFLECVQDMDHENMFWYRQDPGLGLRLIYFSYDVKMKEKGDIPEGYSVSREKKERFSLILESASTNQTSMYLCASRGQDLGTQPQHFGDGTRLSIL.

In this sample, this clonotype turned up many times. The chain carries TRBV5-4 and TRBJ1-1; the D gene is possibly TRBD1 (5 bases). V lost 6 bases and J lost 1, with 13 bases in between. The germline V gene has CDR1 SGHNT and CDR2 YYREEE (reference sequence). CDR3 length equals 14 residues. The CDR3 DNA is TGTGCCAGCATGAGGGGCCTTAAGAACACTGAAGCTTTCTTT. It codes for CASMRGLKNTEAFF.

This clonotype was detected only a few times. The chain joins TRBV5-1 to TRBJ1-6, with unresolved D. The length of the CDR3 is 13 residues. V was pared by 0 bases and J by 8 bases, with 6 bases between. Germline-derived CDR1 and CDR2 are SGHRS and YFSETQ. CDR3 nucleotides: TGCGCCAGCAGCTTGGTTGTTGATTCACCCCTCCACTTT. This codes for CASSLVVDSPLHF.

This clonotype showed up just a few times. This chain uses TRBV6-5 with TRBJ2-3, with a tentative D call TRBD2 (5 bases). Germline V gives CDR1 MNHEY, CDR2 SVGAGI. The CDR3 runs 17 residues. V was shortened by 6 bases and J by 5 bases, with 24 bases between the two germline ends. The CDR3 nucleotides read TGTGCCAGCAGCCCCGTTGGAGCGGCACAAATGGGAGATACGCAGTATTTT. It encodes CASSPVGAAQMGDTQYF.

This clonotype was detected a few times. The chain combines TRBV10-1 with TRBJ1-4; maybe TRBD1 (6 bases). This CDR3 is 13 amino acids long. The germline V gene encodes CDR1 WNHNN and CDR2 SYGVQD (reference sequence). V gave up 4 bases and J gave up 6 bases, with 9 bases separating them. CDR3 amino acids: CASSARTDEKLFF. CDR3 nucleotide sequence: TGCGCCAGCAGTGCAAGGACAGATGAAAAACTGTTTTTT.

V gene TRBV10-2 combines with J gene TRBJ2-5; maybe TRBD1 (6 bases). Germline CDR1 and CDR2: WSHSY and SAAADI. This CDR3 region has 13 residues. Trimming pared 10 bases from V and 5 bases from J, leaving 17 bases between. The CDR3 nucleotides read TGCGCCACCACCGCAGGGGAACTGGAGACCCAGTACTTC. This codes for CATTAGELETQYF.

By share, this clonotype counts as medium-sized. This chain connects TRBV12-3 or TRBV12-4 to TRBJ1-2; 11 bases match TRBD1. Losses at the gene ends were 7 bases for V and 7 bases for J; bases not matched to a gene: 2. This CDR3 contains 12 residues. In DNA form, the CDR3 reads TGTGCCAGCACCGGGACAGGGGGTGGCTACACCTTC. Encoded protein: CASTGTGGGYTF.

There are many counts of this clonotype. The chain employs TRBV12-3 or TRBV12-4 and TRBJ2-3; a weak D match, TRBD1 (5 bases). The CDR3 runs 18 residues. Trimming pared 6 bases from V and 0 bases from J, leaving 22 bases between. The CDR3 region has the DNA TGTGCCAGCAGCTTTCTGCCCGCCAGGACATCTAGCACAGATACGCAGTATTTT. Protein sequence: CASSFLPARTSSTDTQYF.

This chain links TRBV30 with TRBJ1-5, with D perhaps TRBD1 (6 bases). CDR1 is GTSNPN, CDR2 SVGIG, per germline (reference sequence). The CDR3 loop spans 14 amino acids. The V gene lost 0 bases and the J gene lost 6 bases, with 12 bases spanning the gap. CDR3 nucleotide sequence: TGTGCCTGGAGTGTACAGGGCAGGGGTCAGCCCCAGCATTTT. Translation: CAWSVQGRGQPQHF.

The table lists this clonotype with many counts. J is TRBJ1-1 and V is TRBV20-1; TRBD1 agrees at 7 bases. CDR1 DFQATT and CDR2 SNEGSKA come from the germline V gene (reference sequence). V shed 5 bases, J shed 0 bases, and the junction held 6 bases outside the gene matches. The CDR3 loop spans 14 amino acids. The DNA for the CDR3 is TGCAGTGCTTCTTGGGGGACAGTGAACACTGAAGCTTTCTTT. It translates to CSASWGTVNTEAFF.

V is TRBV5-8 and J is TRBJ1-1; D call uncertain. Germline V gene lookup returns CDR1 SGHTS and CDR2 YDEGEE. The CDR3 runs 9 residues. The V end lost 3 bases, the J end lost 8 bases, and 2 bases lay between the germline ends. The CDR3 DNA sequence: TGTGCCAGCAGCTGGGAAGCTTTCTTT. This translates into CASSWEAFF.

The sample holds a few counts of this clonotype. CDR3 sequence: CASSPDRGYGYTF. CDR3 bases: TGTGCCAGCAGCCCCGACAGGGGCTATGGCTACACCTTC. This chain uses TRBV7-8 with TRBJ1-2, with 8 bases lining up with TRBD1. This CDR3 contains 13 residues. CDR1 and CDR2 from the germline V gene are SGHVS and FQNEAQ. V was clipped by 5 bases and J by 4 bases; unmatched bases: 3.

In its sample, this clonotype was seen many times. The chain recombines TRBV6-5 with TRBJ1-3; 10 bases map to TRBD1. With 0 bases clipped from V and 3 bases from J, the junction kept 5 bases outside the gene matches. Germline V lookup: CDR1 MNHEY, CDR2 SVGAGI. This CDR3 comprises 17 residues. CDR3 loop: CASSYSGDRGYGNTIYF. CDR3 DNA: TGTGCCAGCAGTTACTCCGGGGACAGGGGTTATGGAAACACCATATATTTT.

In its sample, this clonotype was seen a few times. The chain employs TRBV12-3 or TRBV12-4 and TRBJ2-2; 7 bases line up with TRBD1. V shed 2 bases, J shed 3 bases, and the junction held 6 bases outside the gene matches. This CDR3 contains 16 residues. CDR3: CASSLLRGPDTGELFF. The CDR3 DNA follows: TGTGCCAGCAGTTTATTGAGGGGGCCAGACACCGGGGAGCTGTTTTTT.

The V and J genes are TRBV6-1 and TRBJ2-5; no clear D gene. Deletions cut 4 bases from V and 5 bases from J, with 8 bases between. This CDR3 spans 12 amino acids. Germline lookup yields CDR1 MNHNS and CDR2 SASEGT. The CDR3 here is CASSVPRETQYF. Written as DNA, the CDR3 is TGTGCCAGCAGTGTTCCGAGGGAGACCCAGTACTTC.

Only a few counts were recorded for this clonotype. The chain links TRBV5-1 to TRBJ2-3; 7 bases agree with TRBD1. J gave up 2 bases and V 4 bases, and 4 bases lay outside the gene matches. Germline V gene sequence: CDR1 SGHRS, CDR2 YFSETQ. The CDR3 is 14 residues long. The CDR3 DNA is TGCGCCAGCAGCCCGGGACAGTACACAGATACGCAGTATTTT. Encoded protein: CASSPGQYTDTQYF.

Concerning this clonotype itself: Sequence at one end of the junction differs from germline and may be a read error. Here the CDR3 reads CASTQGIAGSTDTQYF. The CDR3 DNA reads as TGTGCCAGCACCCAAGGAATAGCGGGAAGCACAGATACGCAGTATTTT. The chain carries TRBV3-1 and TRBJ2-3, with 8 bases aligning to TRBD2. Germline V gene sequence: CDR1 LGHDT, CDR2 YNNKEL (reference sequence). The CDR3 is 16 amino acids.

This clonotype was observed many times. The CDR3, as DNA: TGTGCCAGCAGCTTAGTAGCGTCCCTCACAGATACGCAGTATTTT. It is translated as CASSLVASLTDTQYF. This sequence joins TRBV7-3 and TRBJ2-3; maybe TRBD2 (5 bases). Germline lookup yields CDR1 SGHTA and CDR2 FQGTGA. The CDR3 is made up of 15 amino acids. V was clipped by 2 bases and J by 2 bases, with 11 bases between them.

The rearrangement uses TRBV19 and TRBJ1-1, with D uncertain. The germline V and J ends were trimmed by 3 bases and 1 base, with 18 bases remaining between them. The CDR3 totals 17 residues. Germline CDR1 LNHDA, CDR2 SQIVND (reference sequence). In DNA, the CDR3 is TGTGCCAGTAGTATGGAGGTCGAAGGAGGGTGGAACACTGAAGCTTTCTTT. It codes for CASSMEVEGGWNTEAFF.

This clonotype is large. The J gene is TRBJ1-6, the V gene TRBV2; D gene unclear. Trimming left V 2 bases short and J 0 bases short, with 14 bases between. The CDR3 length is 18 residues. Germline V gene sequence: CDR1 SNHLY, CDR2 FYNNEI. Here the CDR3 reads CASSEILGGSSYNSPLHF. The CDR3 DNA reads as TGTGCCAGCAGTGAAATACTCGGAGGGAGCTCCTATAATTCACCCCTCCACTTT.

This clonotype occurred many times. The chain combines TRBV20-1 with TRBJ2-5; 7 bases align to TRBD2. CDR1 and CDR2 (germline): DFQATT, SNEGSKA (reference sequence). V lost 3 bases and J lost 2; bases outside the gene matches: 3. The CDR3 is made up of 13 amino acids. The CDR3 loop is CSASRGVQETQYF. Written as DNA, the CDR3 is TGCAGTGCTAGTCGGGGGGTTCAAGAGACCCAGTACTTC.

The chain has TRBV11-3 and TRBJ2-7; TRBD1 matches at 8 bases. Germline V gene data show CDR1 as SGHNT and CDR2 as YENEEA. This CDR3 is built from 17 residues. Trimming removed 4 bases from V and 1 base from J; junction bases left unmatched: 12. The CDR3 sequence: CASSSNADRVGSYEQYF. The CDR3 DNA sequence: TGTGCCAGCAGCTCAAACGCGGACAGGGTGGGGTCCTACGAGCAGTACTTC.

The chain couples TRBV6-6 to TRBJ2-3; no clear D. This CDR3 spans 13 amino acids. V lost 5 bases, J lost 3 bases, and 9 bases lay in between. The V gene's germline CDR1 is MNHNY and CDR2 SVGAGI (reference sequence). CDR3: CASSPPLTDTQYF. The CDR3, as DNA: TGTGCCAGCAGTCCCCCTTTAACAGATACGCAGTATTTT.

In its sample, this clonotype is large. The V and J genes are TRBV5-4 and TRBJ2-4; TRBD1 aligns across 8 bases. Trimming cost V 3 bases and J 7 bases; bases outside gene matches: 3. Looked up from germline, CDR1 is SGHNT and CDR2 is YYREEE (reference sequence). The CDR3 loop spans 13 amino acids. Written as DNA, the CDR3 is TGTGCCAGCAGCTCGACAGGGGAGAACATTCAGTACTTC. As protein: CASSSTGENIQYF.